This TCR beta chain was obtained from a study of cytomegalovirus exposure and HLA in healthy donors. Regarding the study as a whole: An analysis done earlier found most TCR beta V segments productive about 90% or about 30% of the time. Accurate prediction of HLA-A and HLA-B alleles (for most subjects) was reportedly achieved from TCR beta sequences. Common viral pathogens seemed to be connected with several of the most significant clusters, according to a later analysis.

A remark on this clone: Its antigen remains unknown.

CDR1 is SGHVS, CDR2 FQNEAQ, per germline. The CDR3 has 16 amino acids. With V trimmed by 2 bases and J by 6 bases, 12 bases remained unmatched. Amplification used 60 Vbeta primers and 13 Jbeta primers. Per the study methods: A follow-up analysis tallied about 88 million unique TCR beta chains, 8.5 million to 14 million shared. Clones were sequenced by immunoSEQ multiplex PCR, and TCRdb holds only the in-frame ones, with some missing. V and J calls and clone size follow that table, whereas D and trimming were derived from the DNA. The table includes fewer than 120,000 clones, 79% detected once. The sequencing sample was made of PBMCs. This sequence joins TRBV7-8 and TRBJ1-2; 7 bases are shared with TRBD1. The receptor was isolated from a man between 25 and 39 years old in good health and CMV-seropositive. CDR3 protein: CASSLWASTGKDGYTF. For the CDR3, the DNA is TGTGCCAGCAGCTTATGGGCCTCGACAGGGAAGGATGGCTACACCTTC.